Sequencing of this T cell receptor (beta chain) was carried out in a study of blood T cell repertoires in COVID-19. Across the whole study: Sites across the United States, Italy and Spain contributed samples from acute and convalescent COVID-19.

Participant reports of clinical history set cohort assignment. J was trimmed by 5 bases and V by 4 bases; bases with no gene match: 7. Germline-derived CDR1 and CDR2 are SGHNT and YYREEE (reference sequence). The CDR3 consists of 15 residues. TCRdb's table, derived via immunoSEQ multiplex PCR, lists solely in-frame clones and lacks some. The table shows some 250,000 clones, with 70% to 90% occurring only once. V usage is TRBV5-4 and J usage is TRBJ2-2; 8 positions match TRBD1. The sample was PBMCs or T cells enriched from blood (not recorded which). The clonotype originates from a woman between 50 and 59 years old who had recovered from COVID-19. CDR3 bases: TGTGCCAGCAGCCTTCAGGGGGCGAGGACCGGGGAGCTGTTTTTT. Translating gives CASSLQGARTGELFF.